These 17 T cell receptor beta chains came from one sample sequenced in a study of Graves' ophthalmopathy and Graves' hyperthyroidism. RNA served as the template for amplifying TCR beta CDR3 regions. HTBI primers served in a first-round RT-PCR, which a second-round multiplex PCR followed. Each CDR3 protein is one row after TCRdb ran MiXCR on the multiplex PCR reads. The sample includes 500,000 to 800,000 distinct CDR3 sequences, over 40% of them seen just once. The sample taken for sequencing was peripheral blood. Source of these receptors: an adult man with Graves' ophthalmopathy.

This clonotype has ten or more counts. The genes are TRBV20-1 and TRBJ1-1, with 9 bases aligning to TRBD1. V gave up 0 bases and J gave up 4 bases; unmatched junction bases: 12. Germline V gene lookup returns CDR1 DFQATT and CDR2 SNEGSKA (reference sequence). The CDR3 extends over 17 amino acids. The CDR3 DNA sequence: TGCAGTGCTAGAGATCCCTTGACAGGGGGATCTGGCACTGAAGCTTTCTTT. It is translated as CSARDPLTGGSGTEAFF.

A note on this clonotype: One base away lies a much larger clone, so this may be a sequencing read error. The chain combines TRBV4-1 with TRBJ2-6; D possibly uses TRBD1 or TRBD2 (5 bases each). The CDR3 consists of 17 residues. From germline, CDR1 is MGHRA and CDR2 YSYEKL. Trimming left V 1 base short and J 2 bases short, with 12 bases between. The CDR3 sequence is CASSQGGSTTGANVLTF. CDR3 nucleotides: TGCGCCAGCAGCCAAGGGGGGAGTACCACTGGGGCCAACGTCCTGACTTTC.

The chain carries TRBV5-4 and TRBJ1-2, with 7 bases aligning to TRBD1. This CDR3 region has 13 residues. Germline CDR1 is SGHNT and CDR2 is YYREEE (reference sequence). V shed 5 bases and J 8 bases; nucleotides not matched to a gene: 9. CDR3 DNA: TGTGCCAGCAGACTTACAGGGGCTGGAGGCTACACCTTC. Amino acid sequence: CASRLTGAGGYTF.

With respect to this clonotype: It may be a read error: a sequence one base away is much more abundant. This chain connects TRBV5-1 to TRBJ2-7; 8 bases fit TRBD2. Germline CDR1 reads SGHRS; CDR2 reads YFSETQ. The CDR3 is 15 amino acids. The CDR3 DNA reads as TGCGCCGGCAGCTTGTTAAGCGGGGGTTTTTTCGAGCAGTACTTC. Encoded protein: CAGSLLSGGFFEQYF.

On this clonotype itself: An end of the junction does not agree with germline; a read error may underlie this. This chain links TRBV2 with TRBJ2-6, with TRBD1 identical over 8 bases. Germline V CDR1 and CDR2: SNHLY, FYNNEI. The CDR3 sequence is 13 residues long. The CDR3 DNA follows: TGTGCCAGCAGGCCGGACAGGGCTAACGTCCTGACTTTC. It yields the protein CASRPDRANVLTF.

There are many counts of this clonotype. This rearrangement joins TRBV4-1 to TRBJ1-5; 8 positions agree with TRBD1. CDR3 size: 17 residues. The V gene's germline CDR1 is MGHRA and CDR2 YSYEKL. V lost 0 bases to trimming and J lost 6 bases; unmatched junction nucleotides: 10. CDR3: CASSQDSDREAGQPQHF. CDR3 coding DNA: TGCGCCAGCAGCCAAGATTCGGACAGGGAGGCTGGTCAGCCCCAGCATTTT.

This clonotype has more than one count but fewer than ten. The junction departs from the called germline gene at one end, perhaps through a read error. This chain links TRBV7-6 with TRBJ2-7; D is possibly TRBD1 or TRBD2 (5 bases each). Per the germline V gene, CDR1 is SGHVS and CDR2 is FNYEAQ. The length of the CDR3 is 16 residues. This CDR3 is CASSLGPGDGSYEQYF. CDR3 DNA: TGCGCCAGCAGCTTGGGCCCCGGGGACGGCTCCTACGAGCAGTACTTC.

The CDR3 here is CACSQLNTEAFF. The CDR3 nucleotides are TGTGCCTGTAGTCAGTTGAACACTGAAGCTTTCTTT. The rearrangement uses TRBV30 and TRBJ1-1; no clear D gene. The V end lost 6 bases, the J end lost 0 bases, and 8 bases lay between the germline ends. The CDR3 extends over 12 amino acids. Germline V gene sequence: CDR1 GTSNPN, CDR2 SVGIG (reference sequence).

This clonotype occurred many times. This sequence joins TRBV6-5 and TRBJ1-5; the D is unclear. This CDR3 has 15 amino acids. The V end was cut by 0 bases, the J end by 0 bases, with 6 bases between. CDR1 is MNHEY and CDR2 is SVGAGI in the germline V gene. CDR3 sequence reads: CASSYSAYSNQPQHF. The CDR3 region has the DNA TGTGCCAGCAGTTACTCGGCGTATAGCAATCAGCCCCAGCATTTT.

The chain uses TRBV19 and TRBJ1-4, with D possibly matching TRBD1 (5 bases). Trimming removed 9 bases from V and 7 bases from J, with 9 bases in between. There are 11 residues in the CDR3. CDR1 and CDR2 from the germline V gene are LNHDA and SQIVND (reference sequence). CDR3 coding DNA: TGTGCCAGGGGGCTAGCTGAAAAACTGTTTTTT. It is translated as CARGLAEKLFF. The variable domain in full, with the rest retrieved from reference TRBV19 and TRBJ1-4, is DGGITQSPKYLFRKEGQNVTLSCEQNLNHDAMYWYRQDPGQGLRLIYYSQIVNDFQKGDIAEGYSVSREKKESFPLTVTSAQKNPTAFYLCARGLAEKLFFGSGTQLSVL.

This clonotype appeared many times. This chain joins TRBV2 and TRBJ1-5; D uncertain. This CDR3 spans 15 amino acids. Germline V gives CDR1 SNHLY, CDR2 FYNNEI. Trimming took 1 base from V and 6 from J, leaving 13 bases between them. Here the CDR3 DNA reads TGTGCCAGCAGTGAAGTCGGGGAGGAAGGTCAGCCCCAGCATTTT. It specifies CASSEVGEEGQPQHF. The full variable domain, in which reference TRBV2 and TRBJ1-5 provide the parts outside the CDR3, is EPEVTQTPSHQVTQMGQEVILRCVPISNHLYFYWYRQILGQKVEFLVSFYNNEISEKSEIFDDQFSVERPDGSNFTLKIRSTKLEDSAMYFCASSEVGEEGQPQHFGDGTRLSIL.

CDR3 protein: CASSLRPPGGGELFF. DNA for the CDR3: TGTGCCAGCAGTTTAAGGCCACCCGGAGGCGGGGAGCTGTTTTTT. V is TRBV2 and J is TRBJ2-2; perhaps TRBD2 as D (5 bases). V was shortened by 5 bases and J by 7 bases, with 17 bases between the two germline ends. The V gene's germline CDR1 is SNHLY and CDR2 FYNNEI. This CDR3 has 15 amino acids.

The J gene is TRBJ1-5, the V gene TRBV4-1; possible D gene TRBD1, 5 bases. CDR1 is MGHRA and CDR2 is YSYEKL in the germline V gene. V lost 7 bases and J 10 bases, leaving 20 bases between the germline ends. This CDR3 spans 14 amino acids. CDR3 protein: CASTTRVGIEPQHF. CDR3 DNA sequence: TGCGCCAGCACTACCAGGGTTGGCATCGAACCCCAGCATTTT.

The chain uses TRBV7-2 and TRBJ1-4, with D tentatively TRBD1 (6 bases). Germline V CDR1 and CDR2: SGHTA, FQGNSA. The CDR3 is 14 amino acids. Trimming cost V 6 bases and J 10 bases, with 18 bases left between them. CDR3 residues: CASSLNRADGKLFF. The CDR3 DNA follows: TGTGCCAGCAGTTTAAACAGGGCGGATGGAAAACTGTTTTTT.

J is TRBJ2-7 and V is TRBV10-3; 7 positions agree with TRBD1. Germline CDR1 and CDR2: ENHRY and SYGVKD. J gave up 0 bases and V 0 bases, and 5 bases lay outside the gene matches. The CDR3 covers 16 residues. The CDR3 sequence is CAISESTGQDSYEQYF. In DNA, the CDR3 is TGTGCCATCAGTGAGTCAACCGGACAGGACTCCTACGAGCAGTACTTC.

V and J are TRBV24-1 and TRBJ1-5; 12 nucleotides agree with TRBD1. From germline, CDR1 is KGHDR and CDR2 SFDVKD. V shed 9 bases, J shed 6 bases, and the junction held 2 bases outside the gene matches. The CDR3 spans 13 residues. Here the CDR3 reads CATGTGGGQPQHF. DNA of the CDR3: TGTGCCACCGGGACAGGGGGCGGTCAGCCCCAGCATTTT.

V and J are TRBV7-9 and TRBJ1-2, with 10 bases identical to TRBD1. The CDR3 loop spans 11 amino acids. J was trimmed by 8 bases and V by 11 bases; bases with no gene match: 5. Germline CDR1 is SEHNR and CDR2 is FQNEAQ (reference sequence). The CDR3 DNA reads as TGTGCCGGGACAGGGGTCAGCGGCTACACCTTC. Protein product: CAGTGVSGYTF.